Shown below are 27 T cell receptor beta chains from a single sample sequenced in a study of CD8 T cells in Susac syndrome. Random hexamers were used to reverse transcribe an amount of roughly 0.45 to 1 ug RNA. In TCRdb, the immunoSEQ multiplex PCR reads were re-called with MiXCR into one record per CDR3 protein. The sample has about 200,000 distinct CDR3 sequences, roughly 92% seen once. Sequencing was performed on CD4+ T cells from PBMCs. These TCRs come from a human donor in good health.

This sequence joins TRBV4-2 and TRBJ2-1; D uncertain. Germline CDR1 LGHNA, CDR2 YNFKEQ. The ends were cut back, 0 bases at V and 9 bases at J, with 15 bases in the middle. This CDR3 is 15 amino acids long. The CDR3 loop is CASSQDRTTGSEQFF. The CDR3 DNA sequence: TGTGCCAGCAGCCAAGATAGGACGACCGGAAGTGAGCAGTTCTTC.

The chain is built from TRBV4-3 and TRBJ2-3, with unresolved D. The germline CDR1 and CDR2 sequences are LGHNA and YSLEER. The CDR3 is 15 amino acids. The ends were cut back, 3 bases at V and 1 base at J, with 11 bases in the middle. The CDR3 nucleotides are TGCGCCAGCAGCCACGGGTTAGGCCGCACAGATACGCAGTATTTT. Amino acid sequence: CASSHGLGRTDTQYF.

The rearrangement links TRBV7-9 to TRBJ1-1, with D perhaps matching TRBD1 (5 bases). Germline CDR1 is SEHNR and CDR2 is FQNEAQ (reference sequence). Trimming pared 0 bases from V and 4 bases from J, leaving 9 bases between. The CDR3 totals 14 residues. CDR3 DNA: TGTGCCAGCAGCTTAGCGTTGGGGGGCACTGAAGCTTTCTTT. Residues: CASSLALGGTEAFF.

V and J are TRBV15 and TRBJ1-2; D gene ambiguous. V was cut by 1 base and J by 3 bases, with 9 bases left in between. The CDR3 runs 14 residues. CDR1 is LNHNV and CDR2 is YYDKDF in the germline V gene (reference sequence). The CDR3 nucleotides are TGTGCCACCAGCAGAGGCGGCGGACACTATGGCTACACCTTC. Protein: CATSRGGGHYGYTF. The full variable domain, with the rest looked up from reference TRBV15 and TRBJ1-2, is DAMVIQNPRYQVTQFGKPVTLSCSQTLNHNVMYWYQQKSSQAPKLLFHYYDKDFNNEADTPDNFQSRRPNTSFCFLDIRSPGLGDTAMYLCATSRGGGHYGYTFGSGTRLTVV.

The CDR3 region has the DNA TGCGCCAGCAGCTTAGACAGGCCAGAGGTTCTTCGGTCCGAGCAGTACTTC. Residues: CASSLDRPEVLRSEQYF. V gene TRBV5-1 combines with J gene TRBJ2-7; D possibly corresponds to TRBD1 (6 bases). Per the germline V gene, CDR1 is SGHRS and CDR2 is YFSETQ. V was cut by 2 bases and J by 6 bases, with 24 bases left in between. The CDR3 is 17 amino acids.

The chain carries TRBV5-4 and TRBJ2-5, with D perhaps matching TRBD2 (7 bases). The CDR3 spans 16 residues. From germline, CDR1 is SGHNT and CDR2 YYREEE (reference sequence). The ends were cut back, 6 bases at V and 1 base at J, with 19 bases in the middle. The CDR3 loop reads CASKRGGEGFQETQYF. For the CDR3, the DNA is TGTGCCAGCAAAAGGGGGGGGGAAGGCTTCCAAGAGACCCAGTACTTC.

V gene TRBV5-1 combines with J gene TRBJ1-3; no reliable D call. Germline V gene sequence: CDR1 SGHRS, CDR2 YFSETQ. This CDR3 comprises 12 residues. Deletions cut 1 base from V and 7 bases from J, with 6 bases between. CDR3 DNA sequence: TGCGCCAGCAGCTTGCTCGGGAACACCATATATTTT. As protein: CASSLLGNTIYF.

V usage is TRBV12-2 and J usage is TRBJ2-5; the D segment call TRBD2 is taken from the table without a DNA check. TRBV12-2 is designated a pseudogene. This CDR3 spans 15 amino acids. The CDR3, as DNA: TGTGCAAGTCGCTTATTCCTAGCCCCAGAAGAGACCCAGTACTTC. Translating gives CASRLFLAPEETQYF.

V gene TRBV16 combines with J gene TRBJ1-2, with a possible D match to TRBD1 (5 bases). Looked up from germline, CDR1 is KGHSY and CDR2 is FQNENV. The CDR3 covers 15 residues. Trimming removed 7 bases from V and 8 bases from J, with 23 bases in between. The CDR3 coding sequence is TGTGCCAGCACCCGTCTGAGGGAGGGGCAGGAGGGCTACACCTTC. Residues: CASTRLREGQEGYTF.

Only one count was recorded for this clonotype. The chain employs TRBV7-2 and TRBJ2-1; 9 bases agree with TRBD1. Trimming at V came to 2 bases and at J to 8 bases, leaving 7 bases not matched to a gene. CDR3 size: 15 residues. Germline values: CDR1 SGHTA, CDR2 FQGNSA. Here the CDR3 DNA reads TGTGCCAGCAGCTTATCGGGACAGGGTGGCTATGAGCAGTTCTTC. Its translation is CASSLSGQGGYEQFF.

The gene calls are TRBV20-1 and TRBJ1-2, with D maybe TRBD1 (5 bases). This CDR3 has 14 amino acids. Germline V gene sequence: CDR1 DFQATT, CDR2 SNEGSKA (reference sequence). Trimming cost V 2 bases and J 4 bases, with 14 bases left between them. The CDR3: CSARHAGRIYGYTF. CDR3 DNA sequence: TGCAGTGCTAGACACGCGGGACGGATCTATGGCTACACCTTC.

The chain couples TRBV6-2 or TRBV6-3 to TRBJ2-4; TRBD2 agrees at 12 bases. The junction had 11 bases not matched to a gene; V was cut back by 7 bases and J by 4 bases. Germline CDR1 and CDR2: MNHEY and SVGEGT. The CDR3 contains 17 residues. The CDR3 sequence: CASTPRPGTSGKNIQYF. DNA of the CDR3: TGTGCCAGCACCCCGCGCCCGGGGACTAGCGGGAAAAACATTCAGTACTTC.

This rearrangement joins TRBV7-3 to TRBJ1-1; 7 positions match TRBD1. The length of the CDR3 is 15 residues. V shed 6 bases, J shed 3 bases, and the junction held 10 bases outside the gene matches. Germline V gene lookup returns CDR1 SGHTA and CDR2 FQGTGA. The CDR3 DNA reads TGTGCCAGCAGGCCTCAAACAGGGGCGCACACTGAAGCTTTCTTT. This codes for CASRPQTGAHTEAFF.

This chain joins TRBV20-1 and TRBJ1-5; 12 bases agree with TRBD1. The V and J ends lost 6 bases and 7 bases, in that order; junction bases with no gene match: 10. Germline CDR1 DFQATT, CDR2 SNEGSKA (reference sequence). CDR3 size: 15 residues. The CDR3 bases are TGCAGTGCCACCGCTCGGGACAGGGGGCACCAGCCCCAGCATTTT. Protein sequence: CSATARDRGHQPQHF.

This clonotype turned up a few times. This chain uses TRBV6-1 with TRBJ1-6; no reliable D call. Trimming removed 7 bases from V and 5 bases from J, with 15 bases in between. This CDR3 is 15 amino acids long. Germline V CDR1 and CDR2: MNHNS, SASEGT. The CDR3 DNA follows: TGTGCCAGCACACCGCAGAGGAGGGATAATTCACCCCTCCACTTT. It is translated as CASTPQRRDNSPLHF.

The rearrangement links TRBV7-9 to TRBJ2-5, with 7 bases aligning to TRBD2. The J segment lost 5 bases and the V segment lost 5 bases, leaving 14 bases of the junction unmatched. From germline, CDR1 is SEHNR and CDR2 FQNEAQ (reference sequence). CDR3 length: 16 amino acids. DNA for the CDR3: TGTGCCAGCAGCCCTGGCCAAGCGGGGCTTCGGGAGACCCAGTACTTC. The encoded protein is CASSPGQAGLRETQYF. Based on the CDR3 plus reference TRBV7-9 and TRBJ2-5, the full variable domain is DTGVSQNPRHKITKRGQNVTFRCDPISEHNRLYWYRQTLGQGPEFLTYFQNEAQLEKSRLLSDRFSAERPKGSFSTLEIQRTEQGDSAMYLCASSPGQAGLRETQYFGPGTRLLVL.

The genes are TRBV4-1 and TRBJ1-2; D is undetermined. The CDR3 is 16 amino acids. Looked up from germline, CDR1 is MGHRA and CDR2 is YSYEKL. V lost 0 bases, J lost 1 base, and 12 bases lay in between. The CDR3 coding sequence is TGCGCCAGCAGCCAAGATGTTGGCAAGAGTAACTATGGCTACACCTTC. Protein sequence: CASSQDVGKSNYGYTF.

The CDR3 DNA reads as TGTGCCAGCAGGCAAAGCGGGGCAATTCACTATGGCTACACCTTC. Its translation is CASRQSGAIHYGYTF. The V call is TRBV12-3 or TRBV12-4, the J call TRBJ1-2; weak D call: TRBD1 (5 bases). V was cut by 6 bases and J by 3 bases, with 17 bases left in between. The CDR3 extends over 15 amino acids.

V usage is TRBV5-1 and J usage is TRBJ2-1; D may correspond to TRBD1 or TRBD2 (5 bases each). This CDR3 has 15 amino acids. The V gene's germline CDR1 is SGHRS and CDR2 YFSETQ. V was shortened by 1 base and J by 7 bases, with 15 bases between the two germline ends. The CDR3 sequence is CASSLSVGTGNEQFF. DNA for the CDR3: TGCGCCAGCAGCTTGTCCGTCGGGACGGGGAATGAGCAGTTCTTC.

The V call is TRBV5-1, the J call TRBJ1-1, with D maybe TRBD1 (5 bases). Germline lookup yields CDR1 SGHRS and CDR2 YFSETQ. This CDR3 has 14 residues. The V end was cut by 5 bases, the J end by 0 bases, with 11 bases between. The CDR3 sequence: CASRREQVNTEAFF. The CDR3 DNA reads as TGCGCCAGCAGACGGGAACAGGTGAACACTGAAGCTTTCTTT.

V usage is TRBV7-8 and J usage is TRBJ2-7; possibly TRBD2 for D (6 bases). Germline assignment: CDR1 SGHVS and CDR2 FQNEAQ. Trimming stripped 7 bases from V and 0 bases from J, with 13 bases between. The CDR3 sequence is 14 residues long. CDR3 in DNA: TGTGCCAGCACTAGGCTAGCGATCTCCTACGAGCAGTACTTC. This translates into CASTRLAISYEQYF. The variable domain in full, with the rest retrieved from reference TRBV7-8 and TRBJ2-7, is GAGVSQSPRYKVAKRGQDVALRCDPISGHVSLFWYQQALGQGPEFLTYFQNEAQLDKSGLPSDRFFAERPEGSVSTLKIQRTQQEDSAVYLCASTRLAISYEQYFGPGTRLTVT.

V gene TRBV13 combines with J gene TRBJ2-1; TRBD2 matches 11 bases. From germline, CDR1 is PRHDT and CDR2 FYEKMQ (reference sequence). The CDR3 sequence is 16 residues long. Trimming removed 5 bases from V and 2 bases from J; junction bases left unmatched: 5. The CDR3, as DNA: TGTGCCAGCAGCCGATGGACTAGCGGGCCCTACAATGAGCAGTTCTTC. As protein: CASSRWTSGPYNEQFF.

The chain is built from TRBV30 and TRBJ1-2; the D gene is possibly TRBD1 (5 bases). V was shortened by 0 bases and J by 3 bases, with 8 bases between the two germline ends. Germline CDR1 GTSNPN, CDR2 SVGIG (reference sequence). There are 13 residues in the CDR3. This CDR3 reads CAWSVQAYYGYTF. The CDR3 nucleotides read TGTGCCTGGAGTGTACAGGCATACTATGGCTACACCTTC.

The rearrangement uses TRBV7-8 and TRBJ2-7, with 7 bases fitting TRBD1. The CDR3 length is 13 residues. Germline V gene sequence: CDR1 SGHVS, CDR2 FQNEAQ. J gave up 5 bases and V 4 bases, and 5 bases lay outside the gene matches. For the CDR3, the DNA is TGTGCCAGCAGCTCCGGACAGGTTAACGAGCAGTACTTC. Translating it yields CASSSGQVNEQYF.

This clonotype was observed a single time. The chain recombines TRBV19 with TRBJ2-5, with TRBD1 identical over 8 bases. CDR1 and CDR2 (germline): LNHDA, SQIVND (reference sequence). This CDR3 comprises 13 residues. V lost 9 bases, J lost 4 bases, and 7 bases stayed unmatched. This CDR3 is CASKGQGGETQYF. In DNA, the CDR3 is TGTGCCAGCAAAGGACAGGGAGGAGAGACCCAGTACTTC.

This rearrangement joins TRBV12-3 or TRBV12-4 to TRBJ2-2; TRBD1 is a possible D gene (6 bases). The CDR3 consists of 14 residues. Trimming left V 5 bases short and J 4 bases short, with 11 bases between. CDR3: CASSRQDRTGELFF. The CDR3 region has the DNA TGTGCCAGCAGTCGACAGGATCGCACCGGGGAGCTGTTTTTT.

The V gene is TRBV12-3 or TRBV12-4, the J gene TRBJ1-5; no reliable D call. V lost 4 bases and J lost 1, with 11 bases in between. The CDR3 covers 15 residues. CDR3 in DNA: TGTGCCAGCAGTTCCTCCAGGAGAAGCAATCAGCCCCAGCATTTT. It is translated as CASSSSRRSNQPQHF.